The entry that follows covers one T cell receptor (beta chain) sequence. Antigen: not known. This sample is part of a study of T cells after posttransplantation cyclophosphamide. Germline V gives CDR1 SGHRS, CDR2 YFSETQ. V gave up 1 base and J gave up 5 bases, with 12 bases separating them. CDR3 length equals 14 residues. Sequenced by immunoSEQ multiplex PCR; TCRdb stores in-frame clones only, minus some. The sample consists of 45,000 to 65,000 clones, 90% to 95% of them appearing once. This related bone marrow graft donor gave peripheral blood on the day of marrow donation. Broader study findings: Tissue-infiltrating T cells from skin or gut overlapped little with blood T cells.

The J gene is TRBJ1-1, the V gene TRBV5-1, with a tentative D call TRBD1 (5 bases). This sequence was found in a woman in her 30s in good health and a related stem cell transplant donor. The material sequenced was PBMCs. The CDR3 spells CASSLNGARTEAFF. The CDR3 coding sequence is TGCGCCAGCAGCTTGAATGGGGCGAGAACTGAAGCTTTCTTT.